A selection of T cell receptor beta chains follows, all from one sample in a study of Graves' ophthalmopathy and Graves' hyperthyroidism. TCRdb analysed the multiplex PCR reads with MiXCR anew, one entry per CDR3 protein. The sample consists of about 480,000 distinct CDR3 sequences, roughly 14% of them appearing once. Sequenced: blood. Receptors originate from a woman aged 25 to 45 with Graves' ophthalmopathy. The CDR3 runs from the conserved cysteine through the conserved F or W. D genes are given only for firm matches. Clone size is given for some rows only: seen once, a few or many times, or a class if the clone is expanded.

CDR3,DNA,J,V,D,size
CAWSPPAGTQYF,TGTGCCTGGAGTCCCCCGGCTGGAACCCAGTACTTC,TRBJ2-5,TRBV30,-,many
CATGQGLGRSNTEAFF,TGTGCCACAGGTCAAGGGTTGGGGAGGTCAAACACTGAAGCTTTCTTT,TRBJ1-1,TRBV27,-,many
CAWMIFGGYTF,TGTGCCTGGATGATTTTCGGTGGCTACACCTTC,TRBJ1-2,TRBV30,-,few
CAWSWSRGGSGATEAFF,TGTGCCTGGAGCTGGAGTAGGGGGGGCTCTGGGGCCACTGAAGCTTTCTTT,TRBJ1-1,TRBV30,-,-
CASMDRENSPLHF,TGTGCCAGTATGGACAGGGAAAATTCACCCCTCCACTTT,TRBJ1-6,TRBV19,TRBD1,-
CATSDPGGDDGYTF,TGTGCCACCAGTGATCCAGGGGGCGACGATGGCTACACCTTC,TRBJ1-2,TRBV24-1,TRBD1,many
CASLITGQGEAFF,TGTGCCAGCTTAATTACGGGACAGGGTGAAGCTTTCTTT,TRBJ1-1,TRBV12-3/TRBV12-4,TRBD1,many
CATGTSGRRAFYEQYF,TGTGCCACCGGGACTAGCGGGAGGCGTGCTTTCTACGAGCAGTACTTC,TRBJ2-7,TRBV28,TRBD2,many
CASSPWGLAGVKETQYF,TGTGCCAGCAGCCCCTGGGGACTAGCGGGAGTTAAAGAGACCCAGTACTTC,TRBJ2-5,TRBV28,TRBD2,many
CASGTDSTTTYGYTF,TGCGCCAGCGGGACCGACAGCACCACCACCTATGGCTACACCTTC,TRBJ1-2,TRBV5-1,-,-
CASSSSWRDSYEQYF,TGTGCCAGCAGTTCCTCTTGGCGGGACTCCTACGAGCAGTACTTC,TRBJ2-7,TRBV6-5,-,many
CASSYSIGLGANVLTF,TGTGCCAGCAGTTACTCGATAGGGCTCGGGGCCAACGTCCTGACTTTC,TRBJ2-6,TRBV6-5,-,-
CASSTAGGELFF,TGTGCCAGCAGTACGGCGGGCGGGGAGCTGTTTTTT,TRBJ2-2,TRBV6-1,-,many
CASSTSGSQETQYF,TGTGCCAGCAGCACTTCCGGGAGCCAAGAGACCCAGTACTTC,TRBJ2-5,TRBV13,-,many
CASSVGAVNQPQHF,TGTGCCAGCAGCGTAGGAGCGGTAAATCAGCCCCAGCATTTT,TRBJ1-5,TRBV9,-,many
CASSLLQITGELFF,TGTGCCAGCAGTTTACTACAGATTACCGGGGAGCTGTTTTTT,TRBJ2-2,TRBV12-3/TRBV12-4,-,many
CAWSDTGWRETQYF,TGTGCCTGGAGTGATACAGGTTGGCGAGAGACCCAGTACTTC,TRBJ2-5,TRBV30,-,few
CASSHPTTGRYGYTF,TGTGCCAGCTCACACCCCACCACCGGAAGATATGGCTACACCTTC,TRBJ1-2,TRBV18,-,many
CASSEVTYSSYEQYF,TGTGCCAGCAGTGAGGTGACTTACAGCTCCTACGAGCAGTACTTC,TRBJ2-7,TRBV2,-,many
CATRQGKTETQYF,TGTGCCACCAGGCAGGGTAAAACGGAGACCCAGTACTTC,TRBJ2-5,TRBV24-1,-,many
CATRQQGGDQETQYF,TGTGCCACCCGTCAACAGGGGGGGGACCAAGAGACCCAGTACTTC,TRBJ2-5,TRBV24-1,-,many
CASYPRQGIYEQYF,TGTGCCAGCTACCCACGACAGGGGATCTACGAGCAGTACTTC,TRBJ2-7,TRBV6-5,TRBD1,many